The clone carrying this T cell receptor (beta chain) was recorded many times. The antigen is not known. The time point here: newly diagnosed GD, antithyroid drugs for less than 3 months. Extracted RNA from PBMCs served as the source of the TCR library. These data are taken from a study of regulatory T cells in long-lasting Graves disease. Library construction for TCR beta used iRepertoire HTBI primers and Arm-PCR of CDR3 regions. A single record per CDR3 protein comes from TCRdb applying MiXCR to the multiplex PCR reads. The repertoire includes approximately 540,000 distinct CDR3 sequences, 9.5% to 15% of them detected once, and around 9.3% sits in the top ten. Per germline, CDR1 SGHNT and CDR2 YENEEA. V was clipped by 1 base and J by 5 bases; unmatched bases: 3. CDR3 length: 15 residues. Study-wide results and limits: The study found TRBV28, TRBJ1-2 and TRBJ2-5 favored in persistent disease.

These data also featured in a second study, about T cells in Graves' hyperthyroidism and ophthalmopathy. In that study: A model of 13 V-J features distinguished ophthalmopathy from stable hyperthyroidism.

This clonotype was sampled from a woman between 25 and 40 years old with Graves disease. The source was peripheral blood mononuclear cells (PBMCs), collected at new diagnosis, from a patient treated with antithyroid drugs. V and J are TRBV11-3 and TRBJ2-1; 9 bases line up with TRBD2. The CDR3 sequence is CASSLVAGGNNEQFF. The DNA for the CDR3 is TGTGCCAGCAGCTTAGTCGCGGGAGGGAACAATGAGCAGTTCTTC.